Following are 22 T cell receptor beta chains from one sample sequenced in a study of long-term antiretroviral therapy in people with HIV. Version v3.0 of the immunoSEQ assay ran at survey level. TCRdb's table, derived via immunoSEQ multiplex PCR, lists solely in-frame clones and lacks some. This table holds tens of thousands of clones, 80% to 90% found once. The sequencing here drew on unsorted PBMCs, taken 0.8 years after starting antiretroviral therapy. The receptor source for this set is a young woman with HIV.

The genes are TRBV7-9 and TRBJ2-1; TRBD2 matches 10 bases. Looked up from germline, CDR1 is SEHNR and CDR2 is FQNEAQ (reference sequence). The J segment lost 13 bases and the V segment lost 1 base, leaving 10 bases of the junction unmatched. This CDR3 region has 15 residues. This chain's CDR3 is CASSLEPSGRSYQFF. CDR3 bases: TGTGCCAGCAGCTTAGAACCTAGCGGGAGATCGTATCAGTTCTTC.

The chain combines TRBV7-2 with TRBJ2-2; D is unresolved. Per the germline V gene, CDR1 is SGHTA and CDR2 is FQGNSA. CDR3 length: 11 amino acids. V gave up 3 bases and J gave up 7 bases, with 3 bases separating them. CDR3 region: CASSFYGELFF. CDR3 sequence (DNA): TGTGCCAGCAGCTTCTACGGGGAGCTGTTTTTT.

This clone was seen just once. The rearrangement uses TRBV10-3 and TRBJ2-2; 10 bases are a match to TRBD2. V lost 4 bases and J lost 5; bases outside the gene matches: 4. Germline CDR1 is ENHRY and CDR2 is SYGVKD. The CDR3 sequence is 15 residues long. The CDR3 bases are TGTGCCATCAGTGGACTAGCGGGTTCTACCGGGGAGCTGTTTTTT. This gives the protein CAISGLAGSTGELFF.

The chain is built from TRBV19 and TRBJ2-1; D uncertain. The CDR3 has 16 amino acids. V lost 5 bases to trimming and J lost 1 base, with 15 bases between them. CDR1 LNHDA and CDR2 SQIVND come from the germline V gene (reference sequence). This chain's CDR3 is CASSPPGSSSYNEQFF. For the CDR3, the DNA is TGTGCCAGTAGTCCCCCTGGGTCTTCTTCCTACAATGAGCAGTTCTTC.

The chain couples TRBV11-2 to TRBJ1-1; D might be TRBD1 (6 bases). Germline lookup yields CDR1 SGHAT and CDR2 FQNNGV. Trimming cost V 1 base and J 1 base, with 10 bases left between them. This CDR3 is built from 15 residues. The CDR3 bases are TGTGCCAGCAGCTTAGCGGCAGGGGCGAACACTGAAGCTTTCTTT. The encoded protein is CASSLAAGANTEAFF. Full variable domain (missing parts from reference TRBV11-2 and TRBJ1-1): EAGVAQSPRYKIIEKRQSVAFWCNPISGHATLYWYQQILGQGPKLLIQFQNNGVVDDSQLPKDRFSAERLKGVDSTLKIQPAKLEDSAVYLCASSLAAGANTEAFFGQGTRLTVV.

This clone was observed a single time. The chain has TRBV5-7 and TRBJ1-2, with D possibly TRBD1 on 5 matching bases. TRBV5-7 is annotated as an ORF whose role is uncertain. V lost 1 base to trimming and J lost 5 bases, with 15 bases between them. There are 15 residues in the CDR3. CDR3 amino acids: CASSLKAGPLYGYTF. The CDR3 DNA reads TGTGCCAGCAGCTTGAAAGCAGGGCCCTTGTATGGCTACACCTTC.

This rearrangement joins TRBV4-3 to TRBJ2-1; TRBD2 aligns across 8 bases. The V and J ends lost 4 bases and 4 bases, in that order; junction bases with no gene match: 6. There are 15 residues in the CDR3. Germline V lookup: CDR1 LGHNA, CDR2 YSLEER. The CDR3 DNA reads as TGCGCCAGCAGCCCCGCTAGCGGGCTTTACAATGAGCAGTTCTTC. It encodes CASSPASGLYNEQFF.

V usage is TRBV19 and J usage is TRBJ2-7; D is tentatively TRBD1 or TRBD2 (5 bases each). The V end lost 2 bases, the J end lost 7 bases, and 12 bases lay between the germline ends. CDR3 size: 13 residues. The germline CDR1 and CDR2 sequences are LNHDA and SQIVND (reference sequence). CDR3 loop: CASSIRGSEEQYF. As DNA, the CDR3 is TGTGCCAGTAGTATACGGGGCTCGGAAGAGCAGTACTTC.

The gene calls are TRBV5-1 and TRBJ2-3; the D gene is possibly TRBD2 (5 bases). Trimming cost V 6 bases and J 2 bases, with 16 bases left between them. CDR3 length: 15 residues. Germline loops: CDR1 SGHRS, CDR2 YFSETQ. The CDR3 sequence: CASTASSENTDTQYF. The CDR3 bases are TGCGCCAGCACGGCAAGTAGCGAGAACACAGATACGCAGTATTTT.

The V call is TRBV19, the J call TRBJ1-2; TRBD1 matches 8 bases. Trimming at V came to 6 bases and at J to 8 bases, leaving 8 bases not matched to a gene. The CDR3 sequence is 13 residues long. CDR1 LNHDA and CDR2 SQIVND come from the germline V gene (reference sequence). The CDR3 reads CASSTIGTGGYTF. CDR3 coding DNA: TGTGCCAGTAGCACTATCGGGACAGGCGGCTACACCTTC.

This clone showed up just a few times. The gene calls are TRBV28 and TRBJ1-1; the D gene is possibly TRBD1 (6 bases). The CDR3 length is 14 residues. Trimming shortened V by 6 bases and J by 2 bases, and 13 bases separated the two germline ends. Germline values: CDR1 MDHEN, CDR2 SYDVKM. The CDR3 coding sequence is TGTGCCAGCAGAGAAACAGGGCGAAACACTGAAGCTTTCTTT. Protein sequence: CASRETGRNTEAFF. The entire variable domain, with the rest obtained from reference TRBV28 and TRBJ1-1, is as follows: DVKVTQSSRYLVKRTGEKVFLECVQDMDHENMFWYRQDPGLGLRLIYFSYDVKMKEKGDIPEGYSVSREKKERFSLILESASTNQTSMYLCASRETGRNTEAFFGQGTRLTVV.

The V gene is TRBV27, the J gene TRBJ2-4; D tentatively fits TRBD1 or TRBD2 (5 bases each). CDR1 MNHEY and CDR2 SMNVEV come from the germline V gene (reference sequence). This CDR3 is 11 amino acids long. V lost 3 bases to trimming and J lost 13 bases, with 10 bases between them. CDR3 nucleotide sequence: TGTGCCAGCAGTTTTAGAGGGGCCCAGTACTTC. It yields the protein CASSFRGAQYF.

The rearrangement joins TRBV27 to TRBJ2-1; TRBD2 matches at 8 bases. CDR1 and CDR2 (germline): MNHEY, SMNVEV (reference sequence). Trimming took 0 bases from V and 6 from J; bases not matched to a gene: 4. The CDR3 contains 15 residues. This CDR3 is CASSLSRLASNEQFF. In nucleotides, the CDR3 is TGTGCCAGCAGTTTATCCCGACTAGCGAGCAATGAGCAGTTCTTC.

The chain has TRBV25-1 and TRBJ2-4, with TRBD1 matching 7 bases. After removal of 7 bases from V and 0 bases from J, the junction contained 3 bases not matched to a gene. Germline CDR1 is MGHDK and CDR2 is SYGVNS. The CDR3 is 14 amino acids. CDR3 protein: CASMGQLAKNIQYF. The CDR3 nucleotides are TGTGCCAGCATGGGACAGCTAGCCAAAAACATTCAGTACTTC.

The rearrangement uses TRBV28 and TRBJ1-1, with TRBD1 as a possible D gene (5 bases). Trimming took 5 bases from V and 3 from J, leaving 7 bases between them. Germline CDR1 reads MDHEN; CDR2 reads SYDVKM. The CDR3 totals 12 residues. CDR3 in amino acids: CASSDRYTEAFF. DNA for the CDR3: TGTGCCAGCAGTGACAGATACACTGAAGCTTTCTTT.

This chain links TRBV7-2 with TRBJ2-3; D is perhaps TRBD2 (6 bases). The CDR3 consists of 18 residues. Trimming left V 5 bases short and J 0 bases short, with 21 bases between. CDR1 is SGHTA and CDR2 is FQGNSA in the germline V gene. The CDR3 region has the DNA TGTGCCAGCAGCCCCTCACGGGAGTTTGTTCCCAGCACAGATACGCAGTATTTT. It encodes CASSPSREFVPSTDTQYF.

This chain uses TRBV18 with TRBJ2-7; 8 bases map to TRBD1. The CDR3 contains 17 residues. Germline V lookup: CDR1 KGHSH, CDR2 LQKENI. Trimming at V came to 4 bases and at J to 2 bases, leaving 13 bases not matched to a gene. The DNA for the CDR3 is TGTGCCAGCTCACGTAGCAACCGGGACAGGCTGACCTACGAGCAGTACTTC. Translation gives CASSRSNRDRLTYEQYF.

Only one count was recorded for this clone. The chain employs TRBV6-1 and TRBJ1-4; D perhaps matches TRBD1 (6 bases). CDR1 and CDR2 from the germline V gene are MNHNS and SASEGT. Trimming removed 6 bases at V and 5 bases at J, with 13 bases between. The CDR3 extends over 14 amino acids. The CDR3 loop reads CASRAGVSNEKLFF. In nucleotides, the CDR3 is TGTGCCAGCAGGGCAGGGGTCTCCAATGAAAAACTGTTTTTT.

CDR3 sequence: CASSLERVGEQYF. CDR3 coding DNA: TGTGCCAGCAGTTTAGAGAGGGTGGGGGAGCAGTACTTC. The chain couples TRBV28 to TRBJ2-7; D perhaps matches TRBD2 (5 bases). Germline values: CDR1 MDHEN, CDR2 SYDVKM. Trimming cost V 2 bases and J 7 bases, with 12 bases left between them. The CDR3 spans 13 residues.

The V and J genes are TRBV7-8 and TRBJ2-2; the D gene is possibly TRBD2 (5 bases). The germline CDR1 and CDR2 sequences are SGHVS and FQNEAQ. V lost 5 bases and J 6 bases, leaving 13 bases between the germline ends. This CDR3 spans 14 amino acids. CDR3 DNA: TGTGCCAGCAGCCCCGTTCGGGGTGCCGGGGAGCTGTTTTTT. It specifies CASSPVRGAGELFF.

The V call is TRBV19, the J call TRBJ1-5, with a tentative D call TRBD1 (6 bases). CDR1 is LNHDA and CDR2 is SQIVND in the germline V gene (reference sequence). V was clipped by 8 bases and J by 3 bases, with 11 bases between them. This CDR3 has 13 residues. In nucleotides, the CDR3 is TGTGCCAGTCAAGGACAGCTCAATCAGCCCCAGCATTTT. As protein: CASQGQLNQPQHF.

Only one count was recorded for this clone. The rearrangement joins TRBV6-1 to TRBJ2-3, with D maybe TRBD2 (5 bases). The CDR3 has 16 residues. The V end lost 2 bases, the J end lost 0 bases, and 12 bases lay between the germline ends. Germline V CDR1 and CDR2: MNHNS, SASEGT. CDR3 sequence reads: CASSELGGPSTDTQYF. CDR3 in DNA: TGTGCCAGCAGTGAACTCGGCGGGCCAAGCACAGATACGCAGTATTTT.